This T cell receptor beta chain was documented in a study of cytotoxic CD8 clonotypes in ibrutinib-treated CLL. Study-level findings and limits: Sampling times differed between sustained-remission and progressing patients.

Here immunoSEQ multiplex PCR was the method, and the copy in TCRdb shows in-frame clones only, minus some. The sample lists about 330,000 clones, roughly two thirds occurring once. The V end was cut by 3 bases, the J end by 2 bases, with 14 bases between. The length of the CDR3 is 15 residues. CDR1 and CDR2 from the germline V gene are MNHEY and SVGAGI. Turning to this clone: Its antigen remains unidentified.

Sequencing was performed on PBMCs, taken after 36 months of ibrutinib treatment. The V and J genes are TRBV6-5 and TRBJ2-7; possibly TRBD1 for D (6 bases). The receptor's source is a human donor with chronic lymphocytic leukemia. CDR3 loop: CASSYRDTQTYEQYF. The CDR3 DNA reads TGTGCCAGCAGTTATCGGGACACCCAAACCTACGAGCAGTACTTC.